Presented here are 8 T cell receptor beta chains from one specimen sequenced in a study of memory CD4+ T cells and cytomegalovirus serostatus (dated 2019 in TCRdb). A FACSAria II was used to sort memory CD4+ T cells, defined as single viable CD3+CD4+CD8-CD45RO+ cells. Libraries came from the immunoSEQ multiplex PCR assay. Here the immuneACCESS table is served through TCRdb, limited to in-frame sequences with V and J called. Missing clones are a known gap in these copies; in checked studies unresolved V genes cover under half, and the rest lacks a known reason. The sample table records tens of thousands of clones; 76% of these occur just once. The ten largest clones add up to around 4.5% of the sample. The sequenced material came from memory CD4+ T cells from blood. These receptor sequences come from an adult in good health and CMV-seropositive.

This rearrangement joins TRBV6-1 to TRBJ1-2; D unclear. V shed 3 bases and J shed 5 bases, with 1 base lying between them. The CDR3 is made up of 10 amino acids. Germline assignment: CDR1 MNHNS and CDR2 SASEGT. CDR3 residues: CASSEYGYTF. In DNA, the CDR3 is TGTGCCAGCAGTGAGTATGGCTACACCTTC.

This clone has a single count. At one of its ends the junction is not consistent with the germline gene, which may arise from a read error. This chain joins TRBV7-7 and TRBJ2-1; TRBD1 is a possible D gene (6 bases). There are 16 residues in the CDR3. The germline CDR1 and CDR2 sequences are SSHAT and FNYEAQ (reference sequence). The CDR3 here is CASSLGQLGPYNEQFF. CDR3 in DNA: TGTGCTAGCAGCTTAGGACAGCTGGGCCCTTACAATGAGCAGTTCTTC.

The rearrangement uses TRBV27 and TRBJ2-7; a weak D match, TRBD2 (6 bases). V was clipped by 2 bases and J by 3 bases, with 8 bases between them. The CDR3 loop spans 13 amino acids. Germline V lookup: CDR1 MNHEY, CDR2 SMNVEV (reference sequence). This chain's CDR3 is CASSLISGYEQYF. CDR3 DNA: TGTGCCAGCAGTTTAATTAGCGGCTACGAGCAGTACTTC.

The chain recombines TRBV6-1 with TRBJ1-1; TRBD1 is a possible D gene (6 bases). V was clipped by 8 bases and J by 4 bases, with 14 bases between them. Germline assignment: CDR1 MNHNS and CDR2 SASEGT. The CDR3 sequence is 13 residues long. CDR3: CASDATGGTEAFF. The CDR3 DNA sequence: TGTGCCAGCGACGCGACAGGAGGCACTGAAGCTTTCTTT.

V usage is TRBV5-1 and J usage is TRBJ2-3; D not resolved. This CDR3 is 14 amino acids long. Looked up from germline, CDR1 is SGHRS and CDR2 is YFSETQ. V was cut by 5 bases and J by 0 bases, with 10 bases left in between. CDR3 coding DNA: TGCGCCAGCAGTAGCCAAACTAGCACAGATACGCAGTATTTT. The encoded protein is CASSSQTSTDTQYF.

This clone occurred once. V gene TRBV27 combines with J gene TRBJ2-3; unclear D gene. The V end lost 5 bases, the J end lost 14 bases, and 20 bases lay between the germline ends. Germline V CDR1 and CDR2: MNHEY, SMNVEV (reference sequence). The CDR3 spans 13 residues. The CDR3 spells CASSRPADQKPYF. The CDR3 coding sequence is TGTGCCAGCAGTCGACCCGCGGATCAGAAGCCGTATTTT.

This sequence joins TRBV28 and TRBJ1-1, with 9 positions matching TRBD1. Germline CDR1 reads MDHEN; CDR2 reads SYDVKM. V lost 4 bases, J lost 0 bases, and 0 bases stayed unmatched. The CDR3 is made up of 14 amino acids. CDR3 nucleotides: TGTGCCAGCAGTTACAGGGGGCTGAACACTGAAGCTTTCTTT. Its protein is CASSYRGLNTEAFF.

The chain employs TRBV5-4 and TRBJ2-7; D perhaps matches TRBD1 (8 bases). V was shortened by 3 bases and J by 4 bases, with 17 bases between the two germline ends. Germline V gene lookup returns CDR1 SGHNT and CDR2 YYREEE (reference sequence). The CDR3 covers 15 residues. CDR3 loop: CASSSTDRGGYEQYF. CDR3 bases: TGTGCCAGCAGCTCCACCGACAGGGGAGGGTACGAGCAGTACTTC.